These T cell receptor beta chains were read from a single sample in a study of vaccination effects on CD4 cells after COVID-19. These receptors' targets are unknown. Using immunoSEQ multiplex PCR, the repertoire was profiled, and TCRdb retains in-frame clones only, with some absent. The sample consists of about 48,000 clones, more than 75% of them appearing once. The specimen was CD4+ T cells from PBMCs cultured with HCoV-OC43 spike peptides, collected before COVID-19 vaccination. The source is a human donor who received a COVID-19 vaccine. Both conserved end residues are part of each CDR3. D genes are given only for firm matches. Size values are once, few and many counts, or a class for expanded clones, and some rows have none.

j_call d_call v_call clone_size cdr3_aa cdr3_nt
TRBJ2-2 NA TRBV5-6 NA CASSFSHTGELFF TGTGCCAGCAGCTTCAGTCACACCGGGGAGCTGTTTTTT
TRBJ2-1 NA TRBV5-1 NA CASSPSGSSYNEQFF TGCGCCAGCAGCCCATCAGGGAGCTCCTACAATGAGCAGTTCTTC
TRBJ2-1 TRBD1 TRBV19 NA CASSEDRIYNEQFF TGTGCCAGTAGTGAGGACAGGATTTACAATGAGCAGTTCTTC
TRBJ2-2 NA TRBV19 NA CASSPPGELFF TGTGCCAGTAGCCCCCCCGGGGAGCTGTTTTTT
TRBJ1-1 TRBD1 TRBV29-1 NA CSVRAMTGFPEAFF TGCAGCGTCCGAGCGATGACAGGGTTCCCTGAAGCTTTCTTT
TRBJ2-3 TRBD2 TRBV12-5 NA CASGLKPGTSGGWSAADTQYF TGTGCTAGTGGTTTAAAACCCGGGACTAGCGGGGGGTGGAGCGCGGCAGATACGCAGTATTTT
TRBJ1-3 NA TRBV28 medium-sized CASSTPRVGNTIYF TGTGCCAGCAGTACCCCGCGGGTAGGAAACACCATATATTTT
TRBJ2-1 NA TRBV2 NA CASSETRTYNEQFF TGTGCCAGCAGTGAAACCAGGACGTACAATGAGCAGTTCTTC
TRBJ2-3 NA TRBV25-1 NA CASSADPGFPDTQYF TGTGCCAGCAGTGCCGATCCAGGTTTCCCAGATACGCAGTATTTT
TRBJ2-3 NA TRBV7-3 few CASSPQLGDTQYF TGTGCCAGCAGCCCCCAACTTGGGGATACGCAGTATTTT
TRBJ1-3 NA TRBV29-1 NA CSVGKTGNTIYF TGCAGCGTTGGCAAGACTGGAAACACCATATATTTT
TRBJ2-2 NA TRBV6-1 NA CASSEVGGPVGELFF TGTGCCAGCAGTGAAGTCGGGGGGCCGGTCGGGGAGCTGTTTTTT
TRBJ1-6 NA TRBV28 NA CASSLFGVRSPLHF TGTGCCAGCAGTCTTTTCGGAGTCCGTTCACCCCTCCACTTT
TRBJ1-5 TRBD1 TRBV3-1/TRBV3-2 NA CASSRDSSNQPQHF TGTGCCAGCAGTCGGGACAGTAGCAATCAGCCCCAGCATTTT
TRBJ2-1 TRBD2 TRBV2 NA CASSLLGTSGVGEQFF TGTGCCAGCAGTCTTTTAGGGACTAGCGGGGTTGGTGAGCAGTTCTTC
TRBJ2-3 NA TRBV6-2/TRBV6-3 NA CASSYSGLHTQYF TGTGCCAGCAGTTACTCGGGACTCCATACGCAGTATTTT
TRBJ1-3 NA TRBV7-9 NA CASRPRTGSGNTIYF TGTGCCAGCAGACCTCGGACGGGCTCTGGAAACACCATATATTTT
TRBJ2-5 NA TRBV9 NA CASGPAQKETQYF TGTGCCAGCGGTCCTGCACAGAAAGAGACCCAGTACTTC
TRBJ2-2 NA TRBV7-9 NA CASSLGIADTGELFF TGTGCCAGCAGCTTAGGCATAGCGGACACCGGGGAGCTGTTTTTT
TRBJ1-2 NA TRBV27 NA CASSFRGRRNYGYTF TGTGCCAGCAGTTTCAGAGGGAGGCGGAACTATGGCTACACCTTC
TRBJ2-1 NA TRBV5-4 NA CASSFAPPVYNEQFF TGTGCCAGCAGCTTTGCTCCCCCCGTATACAATGAGCAGTTCTTC
TRBJ1-2 NA TRBV5-1 NA CASSLVGTGYGYTF TGCGCCAGCAGCTTGGTGGGGACTGGCTATGGCTACACCTTC
TRBJ2-5 TRBD1 TRBV24-1 NA CATSDLDRAETQYF TGTGCCACCAGTGACCTCGACAGGGCGGAGACCCAGTACTTC
TRBJ2-3 NA TRBV29-1 NA CSVDVTDTQYF TGCAGCGTGGACGTTACAGATACGCAGTATTTT
TRBJ1-6 NA TRBV6-1 NA CASSEWRGARGSPLHF TGTGCCAGCAGTGAATGGCGGGGGGCGCGAGGTTCACCCCTCCACTTT